This T cell receptor (beta chain) was identified in a study of blood T cell repertoires in COVID-19. Overall study: The study drew acute and convalescent COVID-19 samples from the United States, Italy and Spain. Sample material is recorded as cDNA or gDNA derived from T cells, B-cell-depleted T cells, or PBMCs.

Source study methods: Amplification of reference gene primers provided the estimated nucleated cell counts. This table comes from immunoSEQ multiplex PCR, and its TCRdb copy is limited to in-frame clones, with some not included. That table gives V, J and clone size, and the DNA gave D and trimming. The table includes 200,000 to 250,000 clones, around 82% detected once. The CDR3 totals 13 residues. Trimming stripped 2 bases from V and 2 bases from J, with 6 bases between. The sequenced material came from peripheral blood. This chain joins TRBV12-3 or TRBV12-4 and TRBJ1-2, with a possible D match to TRBD1 (5 bases). The clonotype originates from an elderly woman with acute or convalescent COVID-19. This chain's CDR3 is CASSLRQNYGYTF. CDR3 coding DNA: TGTGCCAGCAGTTTAAGACAGAACTATGGCTACACCTTC.